This TCR beta chain came from a study of T cells after yellow fever vaccination. Germline CDR1 MNHNS, CDR2 SASEGT. CDR3 length: 16 amino acids. V was pared by 4 bases and J by 6 bases, with 19 bases between. This clonotype was recorded at least ten times. For TCR, cDNA came from 5'RACE template switching, which added a universal primer site and UMIs. TCRdb passed the 5' RACE reads through MiXCR, listing each CDR3 protein once. Among 150,000 to 200,000 distinct CDR3 sequences listed, approximately 6.2% were seen once. V is TRBV6-1 and J is TRBJ2-1; possible D gene TRBD1, 7 bases. This TCR was recovered from a man aged 18 to 30 who received the YFV17D yellow fever vaccine. The starting material was CD4+ T cells sorted from PBMCs, obtained on the day of the first yellow fever vaccination. The CDR3 region has the DNA TGTGCCAGCAGTGGATGGACCGGGGGACAGTTCAATGAGCAGTTCTTC. Translated: CASSGWTGGQFNEQFF.